Reported below is one T cell receptor beta chain. Antigen: not known. CD45RO-negative CD8 cells positively selected for CCR7 made up the naive population, which excluded terminally differentiated effector memory CD45RA+ cells. Here immunoSEQ multiplex PCR was the method, and the copy in TCRdb shows in-frame clones only, minus some. The sample includes nearly 2 million clones, 85% to 95% of them seen just once. These data are taken from a study of shared clonotypes between healthy human individuals. Study findings and constraints: Naive subsets generally exceeded memory subsets in estimated richness. Shared clonotypes across all four donors exceeded non-shared ones in generation probability.

J gave up 3 bases and V 8 bases, and 17 bases lay outside the gene matches. Per the germline V gene, CDR1 is SNHLY and CDR2 is FYNNEI. The CDR3 loop spans 19 amino acids. The receptor comes from a man younger than 35 in good health. This chain joins TRBV2 and TRBJ2-6, with 9 bases identical to TRBD1. Material for sequencing was naive CD8+ T cells sorted from blood. This CDR3 is CASPNKQGAQMFGANVLTF. In DNA, the CDR3 is TGTGCCAGCCCCAACAAACAGGGGGCGCAGATGTTTGGGGCCAACGTCCTGACTTTC.